These T cell receptor beta chains were read from a single sample in a study of OX40 agonist ivuxolimab in advanced cancers. Clones were read by immunoSEQ multiplex PCR, and TCRdb kept only the in-frame ones, dropping some. The sample contains roughly 76,000 clones, roughly 81% of which appear only once. Sequencing was performed on CD4+ or CD8+ T cells sorted from blood, taken in a trial of the OX40 agonist ivuxolimab. These receptors originate from an adult with an advanced solid tumor such as melanoma, head and neck, liver or kidney cancer. Each CDR3 is given with its conserved first and last residue. Fields, in order: V gene, J gene, D gene, clone size, CDR3 DNA, CDR3 protein. The D gene is left open where the match is weak. Size is omitted from some rows. Given values are once, few, many or a class for expanded clones.

V: TRBV19; J: TRBJ1-5; D: NA; size: NA; DNA: TGTGCCAGTAGTATAAAGGCAGAAGATCAGCCCCAGCATTTT; CDR3: CASSIKAEDQPQHF
V: TRBV21-1; J: TRBJ2-3; D: NA; size: NA; DNA: TGTGCCAGCAGCACGGAAGGGGACAAGAAGCATTCAGATACGCAGTATTTT; CDR3: CASSTEGDKKHSDTQYF
V: TRBV7-2; J: TRBJ2-3; D: TRBD1; size: NA; DNA: TGTGCCAGCAACTATGGACAGGGGAGGACAGATACGCAGTATTTT; CDR3: CASNYGQGRTDTQYF
V: TRBV29-1; J: TRBJ1-2; D: NA; size: few; DNA: TGCAGCACCGGACAGAACTATGGCTACACCTTC; CDR3: CSTGQNYGYTF
V: TRBV27; J: TRBJ2-5; D: NA; size: NA; DNA: TGTGCCAGCAGTTTAGGGACTCAAATCGGAGAGACCCAGTACTTC; CDR3: CASSLGTQIGETQYF
V: TRBV11-3; J: TRBJ2-5; D: TRBD1; size: NA; DNA: TGTGCCAGCAGCCCTGGGACAGAATGGAAGACCCAGTACTTC; CDR3: CASSPGTEWKTQYF
V: TRBV6-1; J: TRBJ2-2; D: TRBD1; size: NA; DNA: TGTGCCAGCTCACTGGACAGGGCGAACACCGGGGAGCTGTTTTTT; CDR3: CASSLDRANTGELFF
V: TRBV11-2; J: TRBJ2-1; D: NA; size: NA; DNA: TGTGCCAGCAGCCCCTCGGTGAACGGGACCTACAATGAGCAGTTCTTC; CDR3: CASSPSVNGTYNEQFF
V: TRBV10-3; J: TRBJ2-2; D: TRBD2; size: once; DNA: TGTGCCATCAGTGATGTGGGGGGGAGGGACACCGGGGAGCTGTTTTTT; CDR3: CAISDVGGRDTGELFF
V: TRBV19; J: TRBJ2-1; D: NA; size: NA; DNA: TGTGCCAGTAGTAAGGGAATGCAGTCCTACAATGAGCAGTTCTTC; CDR3: CASSKGMQSYNEQFF
V: TRBV2; J: TRBJ2-3; D: NA; size: NA; DNA: TGTGCCAGCAATAAGTGGGCCCCCCCAGATACGCAGTATTTT; CDR3: CASNKWAPPDTQYF
V: TRBV5-4; J: TRBJ1-2; D: NA; size: once; DNA: TGTGCCAGCAGCTTGGAGGCAGAGACGGAGGGCTACACCTTC; CDR3: CASSLEAETEGYTF
V: TRBV7-9; J: TRBJ1-2; D: NA; size: once; DNA: TGTGCCAGCAGCTTAATTGGAGGGGCGAGGGACTATGGCTACACCTTC; CDR3: CASSLIGGARDYGYTF
V: TRBV25-1; J: TRBJ2-3; D: TRBD2; size: NA; DNA: TGTGCCAGCAGTGAATTGGGACTAGCGGGAGTTAGCGCAGATACGCAGTATTTT; CDR3: CASSELGLAGVSADTQYF
V: TRBV5-1; J: TRBJ2-3; D: NA; size: once; DNA: TGCGCCAGCAGCTTGGGCGGTGAGACAGATACGCAGTATTTT; CDR3: CASSLGGETDTQYF
V: TRBV7-2; J: TRBJ2-7; D: NA; size: NA; DNA: TGTGCCAGCAGCCCGGACCCGGTAGGCTACGAGCAGTACTTC; CDR3: CASSPDPVGYEQYF
V: TRBV5-6; J: TRBJ2-5; D: TRBD2; size: NA; DNA: TGTGCCAGCAGCTCCACGGGACTAGCGGTCCAAGAGACCCAGTACTTC; CDR3: CASSSTGLAVQETQYF
V: TRBV28; J: TRBJ1-2; D: TRBD1; size: NA; DNA: TGTGCCAGCAGTCCCATGTACGTGCGAGGGGGCGCCGACTATGGCTACACCTTC; CDR3: CASSPMYVRGGADYGYTF
V: TRBV18; J: TRBJ2-7; D: TRBD2; size: NA; DNA: TGTGCCAGTTCCACCAATGGGAGGGACGAGCAGTACTTC; CDR3: CASSTNGRDEQYF
V: TRBV28; J: TRBJ1-2; D: NA; size: NA; DNA: TGTGCCAGCAGTTTCATCGACAGGACCTCAAGGGGTGGCTACACCTTC; CDR3: CASSFIDRTSRGGYTF
V: TRBV18; J: TRBJ2-5; D: NA; size: NA; DNA: TGTGCCAGCTCCTTTCTGCAACCAGAGACCCAGTACTTC; CDR3: CASSFLQPETQYF
V: TRBV4-1; J: TRBJ1-5; D: NA; size: NA; DNA: TGCGCCAGCAGGGCCACAGGGTCTGGGCCCCAGCATTTT; CDR3: CASRATGSGPQHF
V: TRBV5-1; J: TRBJ2-3; D: TRBD2; size: NA; DNA: TGCGCCAGCAGACCACTAGCGGGAGGGACAGATACGCAGTATTTT; CDR3: CASRPLAGGTDTQYF
V: TRBV6-5; J: TRBJ1-1; D: NA; size: NA; DNA: TGTGCCAGCAGTTACGGAGACACTGAAGCTTTCTTT; CDR3: CASSYGDTEAFF
V: TRBV7-2; J: TRBJ1-2; D: NA; size: NA; DNA: TGTGCCAGCAGCTTAGGACATCCCTATGGCTACACCTTC; CDR3: CASSLGHPYGYTF
V: TRBV5-1; J: TRBJ1-5; D: NA; size: NA; DNA: TGCGCCAGCAACCCCGACGGGGGCCTCAATCAGCCCCAGCATTTT; CDR3: CASNPDGGLNQPQHF
V: TRBV4-1; J: TRBJ2-4; D: NA; size: medium-sized; DNA: TGCGCCAGCAGTCCACTAGGGGACATTCAGTACTTC; CDR3: CASSPLGDIQYF
V: TRBV29-1; J: TRBJ2-7; D: NA; size: NA; DNA: TGCAGCGTTGAACAGGGTGGCCACGAGCAGTACTTC; CDR3: CSVEQGGHEQYF
V: TRBV5-1; J: TRBJ2-1; D: TRBD2; size: NA; DNA: TGCGCCAGCAGGTATAGCGGGATACAATACAATGAGCAGTTCTTC; CDR3: CASRYSGIQYNEQFF
V: TRBV6-5; J: TRBJ1-6; D: TRBD1; size: once; DNA: TGTGCCAGCAGCCGGGACAGAAATTCCTCACCCCTCCACTTT; CDR3: CASSRDRNSSPLHF
V: TRBV5-5; J: TRBJ1-2; D: NA; size: NA; DNA: TGTGCCAGCAGCTTGGAACCGAGTACCTATGGCTACACCTTC; CDR3: CASSLEPSTYGYTF
V: TRBV6-5; J: TRBJ2-5; D: TRBD2; size: NA; DNA: TGTGCCAGCAAGCTAGCGGGGGGTGAGACCCAGTACTTC; CDR3: CASKLAGGETQYF
V: TRBV15; J: TRBJ2-3; D: NA; size: NA; DNA: TGTGCCACCAGCAGAGATTCTGCTGGGGGAGATACGCAGTATTTT; CDR3: CATSRDSAGGDTQYF
V: TRBV11-3; J: TRBJ1-5; D: NA; size: NA; DNA: TGTGCCAGCAGCTTAGGGTCAGGCCTACGACATAGCAATCAGCCCCAGCATTTT; CDR3: CASSLGSGLRHSNQPQHF
V: TRBV4-2; J: TRBJ1-6; D: TRBD1; size: NA; DNA: TGTGCCAGCAGCTGGGACAGGGGAAATTCACCCCTCCACTTT; CDR3: CASSWDRGNSPLHF